This T cell receptor beta chain is from a study of blood T cell repertoires in COVID-19. There are 16 residues in the CDR3. The V gene end was trimmed by 5 bases and the J gene end by 2 bases; junction bases not matched to a gene: 6. Per the germline V gene, CDR1 is KGHSH and CDR2 is LQKENI. Clones were read by immunoSEQ multiplex PCR, and TCRdb kept only the in-frame ones, dropping some. The sample records fewer than 250,000 clones, 88% being singletons. Sequences were obtained from PBMCs or T cells enriched from blood (not recorded which). This receptor was obtained from a woman aged 45 to 65 with acute COVID-19. This rearrangement joins TRBV18 to TRBJ2-1; 10 bases are shared with TRBD2. This chain's CDR3 is CASSYLAGGPYNEQFF. The CDR3 DNA reads TGTGCCAGCTCATACTTAGCGGGAGGTCCCTACAATGAGCAGTTCTTC.